Presented here are 5 T cell receptor beta chains from one specimen sequenced in a study of regulatory T cells in long-lasting Graves disease. Time point noted: persistent/refractory GD, antithyroid drugs over 5 years with positive TRAb. Generation of the TCR library employed RNA extracted from PBMCs. Building the TCR beta libraries relied on iRepertoire HTBI primers, and CDR3 regions underwent Arm-PCR. A single record per CDR3 protein comes from TCRdb applying MiXCR to the multiplex PCR reads. The top ten hold about an eighth of the sample, which has around 460,000 distinct CDR3 sequences, 22% seen once. Sequences were derived from peripheral blood mononuclear cells (PBMCs), sampled when the disease was refractory, from a patient treated with antithyroid drugs. The origin of the receptors is a female donor with Graves disease.

V usage is TRBV7-9 and J usage is TRBJ2-2, with 9 bases identical to TRBD2. The CDR3 loop spans 16 amino acids. The V gene's germline CDR1 is SEHNR and CDR2 FQNEAQ (reference sequence). V shed 1 base and J 5 bases; nucleotides not matched to a gene: 5. The CDR3 nucleotides read TGTGCCAGCAGCTTAGGTGGACTAGCGCGGACCGGGGAGCTGTTTTTT. Its protein product is CASSLGGLARTGELFF. Variable domain in full (rest from reference TRBV7-9 and TRBJ2-2): DTGVSQNPRHKITKRGQNVTFRCDPISEHNRLYWYRQTLGQGPEFLTYFQNEAQLEKSRLLSDRFSAERPKGSFSTLEIQRTEQGDSAMYLCASSLGGLARTGELFFGEGSRLTVL.

The chain is built from TRBV9 and TRBJ2-2; D tentatively reads TRBD1 or TRBD2 (5 bases each). Germline CDR1 and CDR2: SGDLS and YYNGEE. The V end was cut by 0 bases, the J end by 4 bases, with 13 bases between. The CDR3 spans 16 residues. CDR3 in amino acids: CASSVVEGLGTGELFF. CDR3 DNA: TGTGCCAGCAGCGTAGTAGAGGGGCTAGGCACCGGGGAGCTGTTTTTT.

This clonotype was recorded many times. The rearrangement uses TRBV10-3 and TRBJ1-1, with a weak D call TRBD1 (5 bases). This CDR3 region has 12 residues. The V gene lost 5 bases and the J gene lost 5 bases, with 9 bases spanning the gap. Germline-derived CDR1 and CDR2 are ENHRY and SYGVKD. The CDR3 is CAISPGSTEAFF. CDR3 sequence (DNA): TGTGCCATCAGTCCAGGGAGTACTGAAGCTTTCTTT.

The gene calls are TRBV7-8 and TRBJ1-6; no reliable D call. CDR3 length equals 12 residues. The germline gives CDR1 SGHVS, CDR2 FQNEAQ. The V and J ends lost 5 bases and 10 bases respectively, with 9 bases between them. The chain's CDR3 is CASSVMRSPLHF. In nucleotides, the CDR3 is TGTGCCAGCAGCGTAATGCGATCACCCCTCCACTTT. Full variable domain (rest looked up from reference TRBV7-8 and TRBJ1-6): GAGVSQSPRYKVAKRGQDVALRCDPISGHVSLFWYQQALGQGPEFLTYFQNEAQLDKSGLPSDRFFAERPEGSVSTLKIQRTQQEDSAVYLCASSVMRSPLHFGNGTRLTVT.

The chain uses TRBV5-4 and TRBJ1-3; the D is unclear. V lost 4 bases and J lost 0, with 8 bases in between. CDR3 length: 14 amino acids. Germline V CDR1 and CDR2: SGHNT, YYREEE (reference sequence). CDR3 protein: CASSPWGSGNTIYF. The CDR3 DNA sequence: TGTGCCAGCAGCCCCTGGGGCTCTGGAAACACCATATATTTT.